The sample holds one count of the clone carrying this T cell receptor beta chain. What it recognizes is unknown. This CDR3 has 16 amino acids. Trimming shortened V by 3 bases and J by 5 bases, and 17 bases separated the two germline ends. Study-wide results and caveats: The TCR gene usage of tumor memory CD4+ T cells clustered together with blood and lymph node memory CD4+ cells and with lymph node naive CD4+ cells. Tumor Tregs overlapped most with tumor, then blood, naive CD4+ cells.

TCRdb independently ran MiXCR on the 5' RACE reads; one entry per CDR3 protein. The data hold about 60,000 distinct CDR3 sequences, with 30% observed a single time. The chain has TRBV12-3 or TRBV12-4 and TRBJ2-1, with D unclear. The sample comprised tumor-infiltrating naive CD4+ T cells sorted from the breast tumor. Subset denoted: naive CD4+ T cells, CD4+CD45RA+CD25-. The sequence was collected from a female donor with breast cancer. Written as DNA, the CDR3 is TGTGCCAGCAGTTTCGTGGCCTTCGAACTTAACAATGAGCAGTTCTTC. Translating it yields CASSFVAFELNNEQFF.